This T cell receptor (beta chain) was found in a study of T cell responses to AZD1222 COVID-19 vaccine. CDR1 and CDR2 (germline): SGHAT, FQNNGV. The V gene lost 5 bases and the J gene lost 2 bases, with 13 bases spanning the gap. The CDR3 is 14 amino acids. Sequencing used immunoSEQ multiplex PCR; TCRdb keeps in-frame clones, though not all of them. Altogether approximately 160,000 clones are present, about 92% being singletons, with the ten largest covering over 0.7%. The rearrangement joins TRBV11-2 to TRBJ2-7; D not resolved. Sequenced here: peripheral blood, sampled on day 0 of AZD1222 vaccination. The receptor's source is an adult in good health. In nucleotides, the CDR3 is TGTGCCAGCAGCCGGCCCTGGTGGACCTACGAGCAGTACTTC. Its translation: CASSRPWWTYEQYF. The whole variable domain, filled in from reference TRBV11-2 and TRBJ2-7, reads EAGVAQSPRYKIIEKRQSVAFWCNPISGHATLYWYQQILGQGPKLLIQFQNNGVVDDSQLPKDRFSAERLKGVDSTLKIQPAKLEDSAVYLCASSRPWWTYEQYFGPGTRLTVT.